These T cell receptor beta chains were read from a single sample in a study of T cells in Graves' hyperthyroidism and ophthalmopathy. TCRdb analysed the multiplex PCR reads with MiXCR anew, one entry per CDR3 protein. Of 650,000 to 700,000 distinct CDR3 sequences in the sample, around 15% were seen once. Sequencing was carried out using blood. The source is a man aged 45-65 years with Graves' hyperthyroidism. CDR3s include the opening cysteine and the closing phenylalanine or tryptophan.

>TRBV6-1|TRBJ2-1
CASSDPTGTGVNEQFF
>TRBV6-2/TRBV6-3|TRBJ1-2
CASNPGTATNYGYTF
>TRBV28|TRBJ1-1
CASPDRGSHMNTEAFF
>TRBV12-3/TRBV12-4|TRBJ2-7
CASSPGSGLAGYEQYF
>TRBV12-3/TRBV12-4|TRBJ1-1
CASTLSGRTEAFF
>TRBV29-1|TRBJ2-7
CSVEAGHRGGEQYF
>TRBV12-3/TRBV12-4|TRBJ2-1
CASSSIRDSLNEQFF
>TRBV28|TRBJ2-3
CASSSAGRPFSTDTQYF
>TRBV7-9|TRBJ2-1
CASSFRTSGKGGEQFF
>TRBV12-3/TRBV12-4|TRBJ1-2
CASSLESGLNGYTF
>TRBV3-1|TRBJ2-7
CASRKGGGSVQYF
>TRBV30|TRBJ1-6
CAWSFYDRGSSPLHF
>TRBV7-9|TRBJ2-5
CASSRVGGSQETQYF
>TRBV28|TRBJ1-2
CASSSPTGVGDGYTF
>TRBV5-8|TRBJ1-1
CASSWVTGMNTEAFF
>TRBV7-9|TRBJ2-2
CASSIGGQGFSGELFF
>TRBV12-3/TRBV12-4|TRBJ2-3
CASSSTQGADTQYF
>TRBV7-9|TRBJ2-7
CASSLVVYEQYF
>TRBV28|TRBJ1-5
CASSLFDSGNQPQHF
>TRBV28|TRBJ2-7
CATVGLAGGPPREQYF
>TRBV6-6|TRBJ1-2
CASSYTWGKREGYGYTF
>TRBV5-1|TRBJ2-3
CASSFPKNGTSGTDTQYF
>TRBV3-1|TRBJ2-5
CASSPSSAQETQYF
>TRBV5-1|TRBJ2-7
CASSPTGTGSYEQYF
>TRBV20-1|TRBJ2-7
CSASRENYEQYF
>TRBV30|TRBJ1-2
CAWTLRGRENYGYTF
>TRBV6-5|TRBJ2-3
CASSYSAQTGQGLHTQYF
>TRBV7-9|TRBJ1-1
CASSSRTGSIPEAFF
>TRBV28|TRBJ1-5
CASSLRDGQPQHF
>TRBV28|TRBJ2-1
CASSGTGTGGNEQFF
>TRBV6-1|TRBJ2-7
CASTTGHLGGEQYF
>TRBV19|TRBJ1-3
CASSPARQGSSGNTIYF
>TRBV28|TRBJ1-5
CASSSGQGRYQPQHF
>TRBV19|TRBJ1-1
CASKKDILNTEAFF
>TRBV3-1|TRBJ2-1
CASSPRRERTEQFF
>TRBV30|TRBJ2-7
CAWEGTGATSYEQYF
>TRBV28|TRBJ2-1
CASSLPTSGAYNEQFF
>TRBV11-2|TRBJ2-1
CASSLELAGAYNEQFF
>TRBV2|TRBJ2-3
CASRGGRATSTDTQYF
>TRBV6-2/TRBV6-3|TRBJ1-1
CASTDRRNTEAFF